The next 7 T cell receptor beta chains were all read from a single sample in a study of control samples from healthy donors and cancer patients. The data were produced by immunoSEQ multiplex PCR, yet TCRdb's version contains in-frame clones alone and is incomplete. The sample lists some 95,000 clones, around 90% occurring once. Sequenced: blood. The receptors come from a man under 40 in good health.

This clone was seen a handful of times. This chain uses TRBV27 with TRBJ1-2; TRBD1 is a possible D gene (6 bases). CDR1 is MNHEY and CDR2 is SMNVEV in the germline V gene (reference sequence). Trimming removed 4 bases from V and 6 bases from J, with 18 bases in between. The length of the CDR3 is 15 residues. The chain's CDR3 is CASSSRQGGGDGYTF. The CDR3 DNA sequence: TGTGCCAGCAGTTCCCGTCAAGGGGGAGGGGATGGCTACACCTTC.

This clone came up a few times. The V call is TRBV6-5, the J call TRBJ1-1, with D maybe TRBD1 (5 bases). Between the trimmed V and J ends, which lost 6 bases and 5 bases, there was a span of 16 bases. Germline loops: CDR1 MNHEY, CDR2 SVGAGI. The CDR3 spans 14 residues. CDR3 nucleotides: TGTGCCAGCAGACCGGGACCTTGGGGTACTGAAGCTTTCTTT. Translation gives CASRPGPWGTEAFF.

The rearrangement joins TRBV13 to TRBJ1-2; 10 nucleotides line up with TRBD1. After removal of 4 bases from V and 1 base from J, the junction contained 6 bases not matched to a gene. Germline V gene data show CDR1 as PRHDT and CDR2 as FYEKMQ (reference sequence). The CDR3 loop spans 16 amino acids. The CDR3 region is CASSYNRDRGNYGYTF. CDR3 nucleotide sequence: TGTGCCAGCAGCTATAATCGGGACAGGGGTAACTATGGCTACACCTTC.

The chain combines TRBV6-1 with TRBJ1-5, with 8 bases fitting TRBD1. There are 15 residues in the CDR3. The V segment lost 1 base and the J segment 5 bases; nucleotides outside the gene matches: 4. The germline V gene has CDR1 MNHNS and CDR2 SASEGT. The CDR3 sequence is CASSEGQGHDQPQHF. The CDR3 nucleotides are TGTGCCAGCAGTGAAGGACAGGGGCATGATCAGCCCCAGCATTTT.

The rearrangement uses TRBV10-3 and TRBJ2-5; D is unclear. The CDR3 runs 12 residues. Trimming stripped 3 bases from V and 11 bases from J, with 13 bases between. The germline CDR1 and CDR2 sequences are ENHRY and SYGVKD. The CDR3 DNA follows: TGTGCCATCAGTGATGGCCAAGGACCTCAGTACTTC. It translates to CAISDGQGPQYF.

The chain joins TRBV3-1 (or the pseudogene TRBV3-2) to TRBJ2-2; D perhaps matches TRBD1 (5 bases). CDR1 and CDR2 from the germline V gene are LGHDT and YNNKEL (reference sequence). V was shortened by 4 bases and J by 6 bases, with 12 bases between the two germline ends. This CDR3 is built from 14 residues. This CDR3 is CASSPGPASGELFF. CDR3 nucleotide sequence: TGTGCCAGCAGCCCAGGGCCTGCATCCGGGGAGCTGTTTTTT.

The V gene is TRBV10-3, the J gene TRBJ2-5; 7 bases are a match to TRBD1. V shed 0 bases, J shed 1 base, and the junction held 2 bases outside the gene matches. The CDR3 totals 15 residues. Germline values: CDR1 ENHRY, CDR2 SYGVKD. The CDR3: CAISESTGLQETQYF. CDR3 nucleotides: TGTGCCATCAGTGAGTCGACAGGGCTCCAAGAGACCCAGTACTTC.